These 21 T cell receptor beta chains were sequenced from one sample in a study of T cells in Graves' hyperthyroidism and ophthalmopathy. Amplified regions were TCR beta CDR3 sequences from RNA transcripts. The TCR CDR3 was amplified in a first-round RT-PCR using the HTBI primer set. TCRdb recomputed calls from the multiplex PCR reads with MiXCR, one row per CDR3 protein. Of some 510,000 distinct CDR3 sequences listed, under 25% are singletons. Material for sequencing was blood. Receptors were obtained from a man aged 18 to 29 with Graves' hyperthyroidism.

At least ten counts were recorded for this clonotype. The rearrangement joins TRBV28 to TRBJ2-7; 8 bases align to TRBD1. The CDR3 is 14 residues long. V dropped 7 bases and J dropped 3; count of bases not matched to a gene: 8. Germline CDR1 is MDHEN and CDR2 is SYDVKM. CDR3 protein: CASTRTGLIYEQYF. CDR3 nucleotides: TGTGCCAGCACCCGGACAGGGTTAATCTACGAGCAGTACTTC.

This clonotype was seen repeatedly, ten times or more. The chain recombines TRBV12-3 or TRBV12-4 with TRBJ1-3, with 9 nucleotides matching TRBD1. The CDR3 loop spans 16 amino acids. V trimming: 6 bases; J trimming: 0 bases; junction bases outside the gene matches: 6. The CDR3 loop is CASRTQGASSGNTIYF. The CDR3 bases are TGTGCCAGCAGGACACAGGGGGCCAGCTCTGGAAACACCATATATTTT.

The chain carries TRBV7-2 and TRBJ1-1; a weak D match, TRBD1 (5 bases). V was shortened by 3 bases and J by 6 bases, with 17 bases between the two germline ends. There are 15 residues in the CDR3. CDR1 SGHTA and CDR2 FQGNSA come from the germline V gene. CDR3 protein: CASSLLAGPGSEAFF. Here the CDR3 DNA reads TGTGCCAGCAGCTTGTTGGCAGGGCCAGGATCTGAAGCTTTCTTT.

In its sample, this clonotype was seen a few times. This rearrangement joins TRBV3-1 to TRBJ2-5; 7 positions agree with TRBD1. V shed 4 bases, J shed 4 bases, and the junction held 6 bases outside the gene matches. The CDR3 has 14 residues. Germline CDR1 reads LGHDT; CDR2 reads YNNKEL (reference sequence). As DNA, the CDR3 is TGTGCCAGCAGCCCTGGGACAGTGACAGAGACCCAGTACTTC. Amino acid sequence: CASSPGTVTETQYF.

The rearrangement joins TRBV28 to TRBJ1-2; D is undetermined. The germline gives CDR1 MDHEN, CDR2 SYDVKM. The CDR3 length is 15 residues. The V end was cut by 6 bases, the J end by 4 bases, with 18 bases between. The CDR3 DNA reads as TGTGCCAGCAGCCTCGCGACCGACACCCTCTATGGCTACACCTTC. Translated, it gives CASSLATDTLYGYTF.

At least ten counts were recorded for this clonotype. V and J are TRBV15 and TRBJ1-5; 8 nucleotides line up with TRBD1. The CDR3 is made up of 13 amino acids. From germline, CDR1 is LNHNV and CDR2 YYDKDF (reference sequence). The ends lost 9 bases at V and 1 base at J; junction bases unmatched: 2. The CDR3 here is CATTGASNQPQHF. The CDR3 bases are TGTGCCACGACAGGGGCCAGCAATCAGCCCCAGCATTTT.

This clonotype has a count of ten or more. V and J are TRBV6-1 and TRBJ2-3; D unresolved. The ends were cut back, 5 bases at V and 2 bases at J, with 5 bases in the middle. CDR1 is MNHNS and CDR2 is SASEGT in the germline V gene. There are 12 residues in the CDR3. CDR3 sequence: CASSSPTDTQYF. CDR3 nucleotides: TGTGCCAGCAGTAGCCCCACAGATACGCAGTATTTT.

This clonotype was counted between two and nine times. A clone one base away is much larger, so this may be a read error. The gene calls are TRBV6-5 and TRBJ2-2, with D possibly being TRBD2 (5 bases). The CDR3 totals 15 residues. Germline V gene data show CDR1 as MNHEY and CDR2 as SVGAGI. The CDR3 reads CASSYWRVRTGELSF. The CDR3 DNA is TGTGCCAGCAGTTATTGGCGGGTGAGGACCGGGGAGCTGTCTTTT.

This rearrangement joins TRBV29-1 to TRBJ1-1, with TRBD1 matching 7 bases. V gave up 7 bases and J gave up 4 bases; unmatched junction bases: 9. The germline V gene has CDR1 SQVTM and CDR2 ANQGSEA. The CDR3 contains 13 residues. CDR3 in amino acids: CSARQGRGTEAFF. CDR3 DNA sequence: TGCAGCGCAAGACAGGGTCGAGGCACTGAAGCTTTCTTT.

The chain joins TRBV4-1 to TRBJ2-2; D uncertain. Trimming took 3 bases from V and 8 from J, leaving 16 bases between them. This CDR3 spans 15 amino acids. Germline loops: CDR1 MGHRA, CDR2 YSYEKL. Written as DNA, the CDR3 is TGCGCCAGCAGCCACGGGCCTCAACGAGGAGGGGAGCTGTTTTTT. Encoded protein: CASSHGPQRGGELFF.

This clonotype was observed at least ten times. The rearrangement links TRBV28 to TRBJ1-1, with 7 bases matching TRBD1. After removal of 4 bases from V and 5 bases from J, the junction contained 7 bases not matched to a gene. Germline V lookup: CDR1 MDHEN, CDR2 SYDVKM. The CDR3 contains 14 residues. The CDR3 region is CASSSTGVRTEAFF. The DNA for the CDR3 is TGTGCCAGCAGTTCCACAGGGGTCAGGACTGAAGCTTTCTTT.

This chain joins TRBV12-3 or TRBV12-4 and TRBJ1-5; a possible D gene is TRBD1 (6 bases). V was trimmed by 6 bases and J by 10 bases, leaving 16 bases between them. This CDR3 spans 13 amino acids. CDR3 bases: TGTGCCAGCAGCCTCGGACAGATCGGACCCCAGCATTTT. Translated: CASSLGQIGPQHF.

This clonotype has ten or more counts. The V call is TRBV28, the J call TRBJ2-7; D is unresolved. V was pared by 4 bases and J by 0 bases, with 13 bases between. Germline CDR1 and CDR2: MDHEN and SYDVKM. The CDR3 has 15 amino acids. The CDR3 loop is CASSSLVALSYEQYF. CDR3 nucleotide sequence: TGTGCCAGCAGTTCCCTGGTAGCCCTCTCCTACGAGCAGTACTTC.

This clonotype has more than one count but fewer than ten. A read error may explain this, as a much larger clone is one base away. This chain links TRBV2 with TRBJ2-3, with 9 bases identical to TRBD1. V was clipped by 4 bases and J by 5 bases; unmatched bases: 7. Germline CDR1 SNHLY, CDR2 FYNNEI. CDR3 size: 15 residues. DNA for the CDR3: TGTGCCAGCAGTGGGTCCGGGACAGGGAGAGATACGCAGTATTTT. This translates into CASSGSGTGRDTQYF. Full variable domain (missing parts from reference TRBV2 and TRBJ2-3): EPEVTQTPSHQVTQMGQEVILRCVPISNHLYFYWYRQILGQKVEFLVSFYNNEISEKSEIFDDQFSVERPDGSNFTLKIRSTKLEDSAMYFCASSGSGTGRDTQYFGPGTRLTVL.

This clonotype was counted ten times or more. The chain uses TRBV6-1 and TRBJ1-2, with TRBD1 as a possible D gene (5 bases). V dropped 5 bases and J dropped 8 bases, with 18 bases sitting between them. Germline values: CDR1 MNHNS, CDR2 SASEGT. The CDR3 contains 14 residues. The CDR3, as DNA: TGTGCCAGCAGTCGAGATTTAGGGGTGCGCGGCTACACCTTC. Protein sequence: CASSRDLGVRGYTF.

This clonotype was counted many times. The CDR3 region is CSAPRDRPRGGNTEAFF. The DNA for the CDR3 is TGCAGTGCCCCAAGGGACAGGCCTCGGGGGGGGAACACTGAAGCTTTCTTT. The chain carries TRBV20-1 and TRBJ1-1; 8 bases are a match to TRBD1. This CDR3 is 17 amino acids long. Germline loops: CDR1 DFQATT, CDR2 SNEGSKA (reference sequence). Trimming at V came to 6 bases and at J to 1 base, leaving 16 bases not matched to a gene.

This clonotype was observed a few times. The chain couples TRBV27 to TRBJ2-2; D perhaps matches TRBD1 (7 bases). V gave up 7 bases and J gave up 1 base, with 16 bases separating them. Germline assignment: CDR1 MNHEY and CDR2 SMNVEV (reference sequence). This CDR3 comprises 16 residues. The chain's CDR3 is CASTLGGGRNTGELFF. The CDR3 nucleotides are TGTGCCAGCACCCTCGGAGGGGGCAGGAACACCGGGGAGCTGTTTTTT.

This clonotype was found a few times. V usage is TRBV7-3 and J usage is TRBJ2-4; 7 bases are a match to TRBD1. Per the germline V gene, CDR1 is SGHTA and CDR2 is FQGTGA. The trim removed 2 bases at V and 0 bases at J, leaving 10 bases unmatched. CDR3 length: 18 residues. The CDR3 is CASSLLDRISLAKNIQYF. CDR3 in DNA: TGTGCCAGCAGCTTACTGGACAGGATCTCCTTAGCCAAAAACATTCAGTACTTC.

This clonotype has at least ten counts. This chain links TRBV6-5 with TRBJ2-2; D may be TRBD1 (5 bases). Between the trimmed V and J ends, which lost 0 bases and 1 base, there was a span of 6 bases. From germline, CDR1 is MNHEY and CDR2 SVGAGI. There are 15 residues in the CDR3. The CDR3 loop reads CASSYSGVNTGELFF. CDR3 nucleotide sequence: TGTGCCAGCAGTTACTCAGGGGTGAACACCGGGGAGCTGTTTTTT.

This clonotype occurred many times. The chain links TRBV19 to TRBJ2-7, with unresolved D. V was trimmed by 3 bases and J by 5 bases, leaving 17 bases between them. Germline values: CDR1 LNHDA, CDR2 SQIVND (reference sequence). The CDR3 has 15 amino acids. The CDR3 here is CASSIPRAPVDEQYF. CDR3 DNA sequence: TGTGCCAGTAGTATTCCTCGGGCGCCAGTCGACGAGCAGTACTTC.

This clonotype has ten or more counts. As DNA, the CDR3 is TGTGCCAGCAGTTTATCAAACGGGGGCAGGAAGACCTACGAGCAGTACTTC. Its translation is CASSLSNGGRKTYEQYF. V is TRBV27 and J is TRBJ2-7; D tentatively reads TRBD1 or TRBD2 (6 bases each). Between the trimmed V and J ends, which lost 0 bases and 2 bases, there was a span of 17 bases. The germline CDR1 and CDR2 sequences are MNHEY and SMNVEV (reference sequence). The CDR3 spans 17 residues.